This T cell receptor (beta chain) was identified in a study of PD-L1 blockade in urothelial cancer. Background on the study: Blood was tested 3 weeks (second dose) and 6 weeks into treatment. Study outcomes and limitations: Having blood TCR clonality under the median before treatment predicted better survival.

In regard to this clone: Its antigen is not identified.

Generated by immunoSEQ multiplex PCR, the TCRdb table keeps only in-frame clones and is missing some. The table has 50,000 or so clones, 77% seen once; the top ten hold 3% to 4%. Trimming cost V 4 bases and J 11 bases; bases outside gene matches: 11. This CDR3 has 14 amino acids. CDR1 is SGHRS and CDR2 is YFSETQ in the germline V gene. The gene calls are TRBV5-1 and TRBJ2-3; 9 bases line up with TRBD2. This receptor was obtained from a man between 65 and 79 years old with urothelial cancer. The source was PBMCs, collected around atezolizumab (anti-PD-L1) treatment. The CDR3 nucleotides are TGCGCCAGCAGCCCAGCGGGGGGTACCTTTAGGCAGTATTTT. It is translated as CASSPAGGTFRQYF. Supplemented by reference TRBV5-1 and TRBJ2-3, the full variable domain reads KAGVTQTPRYLIKTRGQQVTLSCSPISGHRSVSWYQQTPGQGLQFLFEYFSETQRNKGNFPGRFSGRQFSNSRSEMNVSTLELGDSALYLCASSPAGGTFRQYFGPGTRLTVL.